This passage covers 15 T cell receptor beta chains from one sample sequenced in a study of cytomegalovirus exposure and HLA in healthy donors. 60 Vbeta and 13 Jbeta primers were used in PCR. Generated by immunoSEQ multiplex PCR, the TCRdb table keeps only in-frame clones and is missing some. Here the sample spans 100,000 to 150,000 clones, 80% being singletons. The sequenced material came from PBMCs. The receptor set was obtained from a woman aged 35 to 49 in good health and CMV-seronegative.

Notes on this clone: The same CDR3 is also encoded by other DNA sequences in this sample. The chain is built from TRBV25-1 and TRBJ1-4; 10 bases agree with TRBD1. V lost 7 bases, J lost 7 bases, and 9 bases stayed unmatched. Germline V lookup: CDR1 MGHDK, CDR2 SYGVNS. CDR3 size: 15 residues. The CDR3 nucleotides are TGTGCCAGCACCCGACCGGGACAGGGGCCTGAAAAACTGTTTTTT. Its translation: CASTRPGQGPEKLFF.

V is TRBV27 and J is TRBJ1-2; TRBD1 aligns across 9 bases. There are 14 residues in the CDR3. V shed 7 bases, J shed 7 bases, and the junction held 10 bases outside the gene matches. The germline V gene has CDR1 MNHEY and CDR2 SMNVEV (reference sequence). CDR3: CASMGTGSRGGYTF. The CDR3 DNA reads as TGTGCCAGCATGGGGACAGGGAGTAGGGGTGGCTACACCTTC.

This chain joins TRBV5-8 and TRBJ2-7; a weak D match, TRBD2 (5 bases). V was trimmed by 4 bases and J by 3 bases, leaving 8 bases between them. The CDR3 covers 12 residues. CDR1 and CDR2 from the germline V gene are SGHTS and YDEGEE. CDR3 in amino acids: CASSPEGYEQYF. In DNA, the CDR3 is TGTGCCAGCAGCCCTGAGGGCTACGAGCAGTACTTC.

The chain couples TRBV4-3 to TRBJ1-2; D might be TRBD1 (5 bases). From germline, CDR1 is LGHNA and CDR2 YSLEER. The germline V and J ends were trimmed by 0 bases and 1 base, with 9 bases remaining between them. This CDR3 region has 15 residues. CDR3 residues: CASSQDTGLNYGYTF. DNA of the CDR3: TGCGCCAGCAGCCAAGACACAGGCCTTAACTATGGCTACACCTTC.

This chain connects TRBV10-2 to TRBJ1-5; perhaps TRBD1 as D (6 bases). There are 16 residues in the CDR3. The germline V gene encodes CDR1 WSHSY and CDR2 SAAADI. Trimming removed 3 bases from V and 0 bases from J, with 12 bases in between. The CDR3 loop is CASSDPGQLSNQPQHF. In nucleotides, the CDR3 is TGCGCCAGCAGTGACCCCGGACAGCTTAGCAATCAGCCCCAGCATTTT.

The chain recombines TRBV6-5 with TRBJ2-7, with D perhaps TRBD2 (5 bases). Per germline, CDR1 MNHEY and CDR2 SVGAGI. This CDR3 is built from 14 residues. V lost 3 bases to trimming and J lost 3 bases, with 12 bases between them. The chain's CDR3 is CASSYSGMVYEQYF. Written as DNA, the CDR3 is TGTGCCAGCAGTTATTCGGGGATGGTCTACGAGCAGTACTTC.

The chain carries TRBV5-6 and TRBJ2-3; weak D call: TRBD2 (6 bases). This CDR3 is 15 amino acids long. Germline CDR1 reads SGHDT; CDR2 reads YYEEEE. V shed 0 bases and J shed 0 bases, with 8 bases lying between them. CDR3 amino acids: CASSLVAASTDTQYF. Here the CDR3 DNA reads TGTGCCAGCAGCTTGGTAGCGGCGAGCACAGATACGCAGTATTTT.

The rearrangement joins TRBV28 to TRBJ2-7, with 9 bases lining up with TRBD1. Germline CDR1 and CDR2: MDHEN and SYDVKM. The V gene end was trimmed by 8 bases and the J gene end by 7 bases; junction bases not matched to a gene: 9. CDR3 length: 13 residues. The CDR3 bases are TGTGCCAGCTCAATCCCAGGACAGGGGGAGCAGTACTTC. It yields the protein CASSIPGQGEQYF. Drawing the rest from reference TRBV28 and TRBJ2-7, the complete variable domain is DVKVTQSSRYLVKRTGEKVFLECVQDMDHENMFWYRQDPGLGLRLIYFSYDVKMKEKGDIPEGYSVSREKKERFSLILESASTNQTSMYLCASSIPGQGEQYFGPGTRLTVT.

The CDR3 DNA sequence: TGCGCCAGCAGCCCAGATCTACAGGGGTATACTGAAGCTTTCTTT. Its protein is CASSPDLQGYTEAFF. J is TRBJ1-1 and V is TRBV4-1, with TRBD1 matching 7 bases. The V and J ends lost 4 bases and 5 bases, in that order; junction bases with no gene match: 10. Germline CDR1 is MGHRA and CDR2 is YSYEKL. The CDR3 is made up of 15 amino acids.

The genes are TRBV28 and TRBJ1-2, with D possibly being TRBD1 (6 bases). In germline, CDR1 is MDHEN, CDR2 SYDVKM. CDR3 length equals 13 residues. The V and J ends lost 3 bases and 7 bases respectively, with 12 bases between them. The CDR3 nucleotides read TGTGCCAGCAGTTTTGGGGGCGAAGGTGGCTACACCTTC. This sequence encodes CASSFGGEGGYTF.

This clone was observed a single time. The chain links TRBV19 to TRBJ1-1; tentatively, D is TRBD1 (6 bases). This CDR3 spans 16 amino acids. Germline V gene sequence: CDR1 LNHDA, CDR2 SQIVND (reference sequence). V was shortened by 4 bases and J by 0 bases, with 15 bases between the two germline ends. CDR3 coding DNA: TGTGCCAGTAGTAATACAGGGAGGGCCATGAACACTGAAGCTTTCTTT. Translated, it gives CASSNTGRAMNTEAFF.

A remark on this clone: A read error may account for a junction end that differs from germline. V usage is TRBV7-9 and J usage is TRBJ2-7, with D tentatively TRBD1 (5 bases). The CDR3 spans 12 residues. Germline CDR1 reads SEHNR; CDR2 reads FQNEAQ (reference sequence). In DNA, the CDR3 is TGTTCCAGCTCGGACACCCCCTACGAGCAGTACTTC. Its protein product is CSSSDTPYEQYF. Looking up the rest from reference TRBV7-9 and TRBJ2-7 gives the full variable domain: DTGVSQNPRHKITKRGQNVTFRCDPISEHNRLYWYRQTLGQGPEFLTYFQNEAQLEKSRLLSDRFSAERPKGSFSTLEIQRTEQGDSAMYLCSSSDTPYEQYFGPGTRLTVT.

The rearrangement joins TRBV19 to TRBJ1-2; 10 bases match TRBD1. Losses at the gene ends were 3 bases for V and 4 bases for J; bases not matched to a gene: 2. This CDR3 region has 14 residues. Per germline, CDR1 LNHDA and CDR2 SQIVND (reference sequence). The CDR3 protein is CASSIRDRGYGYTF. The CDR3, as DNA: TGTGCCAGTAGTATCCGGGACAGGGGCTATGGCTACACCTTC.

The V call is TRBV28, the J call TRBJ2-3; D is unresolved. This CDR3 region has 12 residues. V lost 5 bases to trimming and J lost 6 bases, with 9 bases between them. CDR1 is MDHEN and CDR2 is SYDVKM in the germline V gene. The chain's CDR3 is CASSTSMDTQYF. The CDR3 DNA is TGTGCCAGCAGTACTTCAATGGATACGCAGTATTTT.

This chain uses TRBV9 with TRBJ2-3; TRBD2 matches at 7 bases. Germline CDR1 reads SGDLS; CDR2 reads YYNGEE. V gave up 0 bases and J gave up 6 bases; unmatched junction bases: 16. CDR3 length: 18 amino acids. CDR3 coding DNA: TGTGCCAGCAGCGTAGCCCCGGGAAGGGAGCGGGACGGGGATACGCAGTATTTT. The encoded protein is CASSVAPGRERDGDTQYF.